What follows describes a single T cell receptor beta chain. These data are taken from a study of shared clonotypes between healthy human individuals. Generated by immunoSEQ multiplex PCR, the TCRdb table keeps only in-frame clones and is missing some. The sample holds over 2 million clones; approximately 95% are singletons and the top ten take 0.13%. CDR1 is LNHDA and CDR2 is SQIVND in the germline V gene (reference sequence). V shed 5 bases and J 1 base; nucleotides not matched to a gene: 7. The CDR3 contains 15 residues. Sequencing was done on a sample of naive CD4+ T cells sorted from blood. Subset reported: CD45RA+ positively selected. The receptor was derived from a man younger than 35 in good health. The chain joins TRBV19 to TRBJ2-5, with TRBD2 matching over 7 bases. This CDR3 reads CASSLGGRIQETQYF. CDR3 nucleotides: TGTGCCAGTAGTCTGGGCGGGAGAATCCAAGAGACCCAGTACTTC.